A single sample gave rise to the 31 T cell receptor beta chains below, sequenced in a study of regulatory T cells in long-lasting Graves disease. Time point indicated: persistent/refractory GD, antithyroid drugs over 5 years with positive TRAb. The TCR library was made from RNA extracted from PBMCs. Relying on iRepertoire HTBI primers and Arm-PCR of CDR3 regions, the team built TCR beta libraries. TCRdb fed the multiplex PCR reads into MiXCR, producing one record per CDR3 protein. The sample lists roughly 430,000 distinct CDR3 sequences; 21% were seen once. Sequenced here: peripheral blood mononuclear cells (PBMCs), sampled when the disease was refractory, from a patient treated with antithyroid drugs. The receptors here all came from a female donor with Graves disease.

This clonotype was recorded a few times. The chain carries TRBV19 and TRBJ1-1; TRBD1 matches 7 bases. With V trimmed by 4 bases and J by 0 bases, 5 bases remained unmatched. The CDR3 contains 15 residues. Germline CDR1 is LNHDA and CDR2 is SQIVND (reference sequence). DNA for the CDR3: TGTGCCAGTAGTACCCGACAGGGTCTGAACACTGAAGCTTTCTTT. This translates into CASSTRQGLNTEAFF.

A single count supports this clonotype. This chain uses TRBV5-6 with TRBJ2-2; D possibly corresponds to TRBD2 (5 bases). Per germline, CDR1 SGHDT and CDR2 YYEEEE. The CDR3 consists of 15 residues. V gave up 4 bases and J gave up 4 bases, with 14 bases separating them. The DNA for the CDR3 is TGTGCCAGCAGCGGAGGAGTCAGACTCACCGGGGAGCTGTTTTTT. Protein sequence: CASSGGVRLTGELFF.

The J gene is TRBJ2-7, the V gene TRBV5-1; 9 positions match TRBD2. Germline trimming cut 3 bases from V and 3 bases from J; bases unmatched to any gene: 10. Germline V lookup: CDR1 SGHRS, CDR2 YFSETQ. The CDR3 length is 16 residues. CDR3 bases: TGCGCCAGCAGCTATGATCCGGGACTAGCTCACTACGAGCAGTACTTC. Translated, it gives CASSYDPGLAHYEQYF.

This clonotype was detected only a few times. The rearrangement links TRBV7-2 to TRBJ1-6; D ambiguous. The germline V gene encodes CDR1 SGHTA and CDR2 FQGNSA. The CDR3 is 15 amino acids. The V end lost 2 bases, the J end lost 1 base, and 6 bases lay between the germline ends. The CDR3 here is CASSLQLSYNSPLHF. The CDR3 nucleotides are TGTGCCAGCAGCTTACAGCTGTCCTATAATTCACCCCTCCACTTT.

Worth noting for this clonotype: Given a much more abundant clone one base away, this may be a read error. The CDR3 ends on some other residue instead of the conserved phenylalanine or tryptophan, so this is likely a read error. The V call is TRBV6-1, the J call TRBJ2-2; 7 bases are shared with TRBD1. The CDR3 contains 16 residues. Germline assignment: CDR1 MNHNS and CDR2 SASEGT. Trimming took 5 bases from V and 6 from J; bases not matched to a gene: 12. CDR3 coding DNA: TGTGCCAGCAGTCATAGACAGGGCAAAACCCCCGGGGAGCTGTTTTGT. Its translation is CASSHRQGKTPGELFC.

The chain couples TRBV5-1 to TRBJ1-3; 7 nucleotides match TRBD1. V dropped 4 bases and J dropped 2; count of bases not matched to a gene: 9. Germline V gene lookup returns CDR1 SGHRS and CDR2 YFSETQ. The CDR3 has 16 residues. The CDR3 is CASSRAGTVTGNTIYF. As DNA, the CDR3 is TGCGCCAGCAGCCGAGCCGGGACAGTAACTGGAAACACCATATATTTT.

This clonotype was recorded at least ten times. V and J are TRBV20-1 and TRBJ2-4; possible D gene TRBD2, 5 bases. V was shortened by 4 bases and J by 0 bases, with 7 bases between the two germline ends. The germline gives CDR1 DFQATT, CDR2 SNEGSKA (reference sequence). The CDR3 contains 13 residues. CDR3 amino acids: CSATAVAKNIQYF. The DNA of the CDR3 is TGCAGTGCTACAGCGGTAGCCAAAAACATTCAGTACTTC.

This clonotype was seen many times. V is TRBV7-9 and J is TRBJ2-7; 10 nucleotides align to TRBD1. Germline V gene lookup returns CDR1 SEHNR and CDR2 FQNEAQ (reference sequence). V lost 4 bases, J lost 11 bases, and 5 bases stayed unmatched. The CDR3 covers 12 residues. CDR3 bases: TGTGCCAGCAGCTCGACAGGGGGCACGAAGTACTTC. It is translated as CASSSTGGTKYF.

Worth noting for this clonotype: This sequence may be a read error, since a much larger clone differs from it by one base. The chain carries TRBV6-5 and TRBJ2-7; TRBD2 matches at 10 bases. CDR1 is MNHEY and CDR2 is SVGAGI in the germline V gene. With 4 bases clipped from V and 4 bases from J, the junction kept 4 bases outside the gene matches. The CDR3 runs 14 residues. The CDR3 loop reads CASSSAGGRYEQYF. In DNA, the CDR3 is TGTGCCAGCAGTTCAGCGGGAGGGAGATACGAGCAGTACTTC.

This clonotype was seen at least ten times. The chain employs TRBV28 and TRBJ2-2; perhaps D is TRBD1 or TRBD2 (5 bases each). This CDR3 is built from 15 residues. Deletions cut 5 bases from V and 4 bases from J, with 14 bases between. Germline loops: CDR1 MDHEN, CDR2 SYDVKM. The CDR3 protein is CASSISGTATGELFF. The CDR3 coding sequence is TGTGCCAGCAGTATTTCCGGGACCGCCACCGGGGAGCTGTTTTTT.

This clonotype has a count of ten or more. V and J are TRBV2 and TRBJ2-5, with TRBD2 identical over 8 bases. This CDR3 comprises 13 residues. The V gene's germline CDR1 is SNHLY and CDR2 FYNNEI. J lost 4 bases, V lost 6 bases, and 4 bases had no gene match. The CDR3, as DNA: TGTGCCAGCAGCGGGGGGGCAGTAGAGACCCAGTACTTC. This gives the protein CASSGGAVETQYF.

The table lists this clonotype with many counts. The rearrangement joins TRBV18 to TRBJ1-1; the D is unclear. Trimming cost V 5 bases and J 1 base, with 8 bases left between them. There are 13 residues in the CDR3. The germline V gene encodes CDR1 KGHSH and CDR2 LQKENI. CDR3: CASSSSPNTEAFF. The DNA of the CDR3 is TGTGCCAGCTCATCAAGCCCGAACACTGAAGCTTTCTTT.

In this sample, this clonotype turned up many times. This chain joins TRBV6-1 and TRBJ2-7; D possibly corresponds to TRBD2 (6 bases). Germline assignment: CDR1 MNHNS and CDR2 SASEGT. This CDR3 has 15 amino acids. The germline V and J ends were trimmed by 4 bases and 2 bases, with 15 bases remaining between them. The CDR3 loop is CASSANREFPYEQYF. DNA for the CDR3: TGTGCCAGCAGTGCTAACCGGGAGTTTCCCTACGAGCAGTACTTC.

The chain carries TRBV5-4 and TRBJ2-7; no firm D call. V was trimmed by 5 bases and J by 7 bases, leaving 13 bases between them. Germline V CDR1 and CDR2: SGHNT, YYREEE (reference sequence). The CDR3 length is 12 residues. The CDR3 sequence: CASSRDTKEQYF. The CDR3, as DNA: TGTGCCAGCAGTCGTGACACCAAGGAGCAGTACTTC.

The chain recombines TRBV27 with TRBJ1-2; 9 bases are a match to TRBD1. V dropped 7 bases and J dropped 4; count of bases not matched to a gene: 7. The CDR3 sequence is 14 residues long. The germline CDR1 and CDR2 sequences are MNHEY and SMNVEV (reference sequence). The CDR3 protein is CASNPMGQGYGYTF. DNA for the CDR3: TGTGCCAGCAACCCTATGGGACAGGGCTATGGCTACACCTTC.

This clonotype was observed a few times. The chain joins TRBV20-1 to TRBJ2-7; 7 bases are shared with TRBD1. This CDR3 spans 13 amino acids. V lost 3 bases, J lost 7 bases, and 9 bases stayed unmatched. Germline CDR1 is DFQATT and CDR2 is SNEGSKA (reference sequence). The CDR3 sequence is CSASILQGREQYF. The CDR3 DNA sequence: TGCAGTGCTAGTATTTTACAGGGGCGAGAGCAGTACTTC.

The V call is TRBV7-2, the J call TRBJ1-5, with D perhaps TRBD1 (5 bases). In germline, CDR1 is SGHTA, CDR2 FQGNSA. The CDR3 extends over 15 amino acids. Trimming removed 2 bases at V and 2 bases at J, with 10 bases between. The CDR3 DNA reads TGTGCCAGCAGCTTACAGGGTCACGGCAATCAGCCCCAGCATTTT. It yields the protein CASSLQGHGNQPQHF.

This clonotype was detected ten times or more. The chain carries TRBV2 and TRBJ2-7, with D possibly being TRBD2 (5 bases). Trimming took off 8 bases at V and 0 bases at J, with 8 bases between the two ends. Germline V lookup: CDR1 SNHLY, CDR2 FYNNEI. This CDR3 is 12 amino acids long. CDR3 coding DNA: TGTGCCAGCGAGCGGAGCTCCTACGAGCAGTACTTC. Amino acids: CASERSSYEQYF.

The chain's CDR3 is CASTLTSSYNEQFF. The CDR3 coding sequence is TGTGCCAGCACCCTAACGAGCTCCTACAATGAGCAGTTCTTC. The V call is TRBV28, the J call TRBJ2-1, with no clear D. The CDR3 runs to 14 residues. Germline V gives CDR1 MDHEN, CDR2 SYDVKM. V lost 7 bases to trimming and J lost 0 bases, with 10 bases between them.

This clonotype showed up many times. The V call is TRBV28, the J call TRBJ1-6; 9 bases align to TRBD1. The CDR3 totals 15 residues. Germline V gene lookup returns CDR1 MDHEN and CDR2 SYDVKM. V lost 6 bases to trimming and J lost 9 bases; unmatched junction nucleotides: 9. This CDR3 reads CASRGADRGFSPLHF. DNA of the CDR3: TGTGCCAGCAGAGGGGCTGACAGGGGGTTTTCACCCCTCCACTTT. Full variable domain (missing parts from reference TRBV28 and TRBJ1-6): DVKVTQSSRYLVKRTGEKVFLECVQDMDHENMFWYRQDPGLGLRLIYFSYDVKMKEKGDIPEGYSVSREKKERFSLILESASTNQTSMYLCASRGADRGFSPLHFGNGTRLTVT.

This clonotype was seen ten or more times. This rearrangement joins TRBV6-1 to TRBJ2-7, with TRBD1 as a possible D gene (6 bases). The ends were cut back, 5 bases at V and 2 bases at J, with 13 bases in the middle. The CDR3 is 14 amino acids. The germline gives CDR1 MNHNS, CDR2 SASEGT. CDR3 region: CASSPRDTPYEQYF. CDR3 DNA sequence: TGTGCCAGCAGTCCCAGGGACACCCCCTACGAGCAGTACTTC.

This clonotype was counted a few times. V is TRBV27 and J is TRBJ2-2; 7 bases are shared with TRBD1. With 5 bases clipped from V and 6 bases from J, the junction kept 9 bases outside the gene matches. The CDR3 is made up of 15 amino acids. CDR1 and CDR2 from the germline V gene are MNHEY and SMNVEV (reference sequence). CDR3 coding DNA: TGTGCCAGCAGTGTCGGACAGGCCGAATCCGGGGAGCTGTTTTTT. This codes for CASSVGQAESGELFF.

This sequence joins TRBV27 and TRBJ2-7; 11 bases map to TRBD2. Germline CDR1 and CDR2: MNHEY and SMNVEV (reference sequence). This CDR3 has 17 amino acids. Trimming at V came to 5 bases and at J to 3 bases, leaving 12 bases not matched to a gene. CDR3 amino acids: CASSLRTGTSGFYEQYF. The CDR3 region has the DNA TGTGCCAGCAGTCTACGAACAGGGACTAGCGGTTTCTACGAGCAGTACTTC.

The sample holds many counts of this clonotype. The genes are TRBV6-1 and TRBJ1-2; 10 nucleotides line up with TRBD1. J lost 7 bases, V lost 6 bases, and 5 bases had no gene match. The CDR3 has 13 residues. Germline V gives CDR1 MNHNS, CDR2 SASEGT. The CDR3 coding sequence is TGTGCCAGCAGGAGCGGGACAGGGGCTGGCTACACCTTC. Translating it yields CASRSGTGAGYTF.

This clonotype was observed many times. The V and J genes are TRBV25-1 and TRBJ2-6; D gene uncertain. The CDR3 has 14 amino acids. Between the trimmed V and J ends, which lost 3 bases and 1 base, there was a span of 4 bases. The germline V gene has CDR1 MGHDK and CDR2 SYGVNS. The CDR3 loop is CASSDNSGANVLTF. The DNA for the CDR3 is TGTGCCAGCAGTGACAATTCTGGGGCCAACGTCCTGACTTTC.

This clonotype was counted many times. The chain has TRBV6-2 or TRBV6-3 and TRBJ2-6, with a possible D match to TRBD1 (5 bases). With 0 bases removed from V and 1 base from J, the gap between germline ends came to 7 bases. Germline V lookup: CDR1 MNHEY, CDR2 SVGEGT. The CDR3 has 16 residues. The CDR3 protein is CASSYSQVSGANVLTF. As DNA, the CDR3 is TGTGCCAGCAGTTACTCACAGGTATCTGGGGCCAACGTCCTGACTTTC.

In its sample, this clonotype was seen many times. V gene TRBV12-3 or TRBV12-4 combines with J gene TRBJ1-2; 9 bases are shared with TRBD1. The CDR3 has 15 amino acids. V lost 1 base and J lost 8; bases outside the gene matches: 8. This chain's CDR3 is CASSLDSQGAGGYTF. Here the CDR3 DNA reads TGTGCCAGCAGTTTAGACTCACAGGGGGCTGGCGGCTACACCTTC.

This rearrangement joins TRBV20-1 to TRBJ2-7, with D perhaps TRBD2 (5 bases). The V end lost 0 bases, the J end lost 4 bases, and 13 bases lay between the germline ends. CDR3 length: 14 residues. CDR1 and CDR2 (germline): DFQATT, SNEGSKA (reference sequence). CDR3 nucleotide sequence: TGCAGTGCTAGAGATCTAGAGGGTGGGTACGAGCAGTACTTC. Translating it yields CSARDLEGGYEQYF.

This clonotype was observed many times. This chain uses TRBV12-3 or TRBV12-4 with TRBJ1-2, with D maybe TRBD1 (6 bases). V was cut by 3 bases and J by 4 bases, with 9 bases left in between. The CDR3 totals 13 residues. The CDR3 DNA reads TGTGCCAGCAGTTTTAGGGACATCTATGGCTACACCTTC. Its protein is CASSFRDIYGYTF.

The gene calls are TRBV29-1 and TRBJ1-2; TRBD1 agrees at 12 bases. V lost 2 bases to trimming and J lost 7 bases; unmatched junction nucleotides: 11. The V gene's germline CDR1 is SQVTM and CDR2 ANQGSEA. The CDR3 contains 16 residues. DNA for the CDR3: TGCAGCGTTGAAAGGTGGAGGGACAGGGGGCTGACTGGCTACACCTTC. Protein product: CSVERWRDRGLTGYTF.

The sample holds many counts of this clonotype. The CDR3 does not end in the conserved phenylalanine or tryptophan, so this is likely a read error. Because the CDR3's place on the DNA is in doubt, the DNA is left out and the CDR3 is given as listed by TCRdb. The V gene is TRBV2, the J gene TRBJ1-1. The CDR3 adds up to 12 amino acids, both ends counted. Germline loops: CDR1 SNHLY, CDR2 FYNNEI. The CDR3 region is CASSEALHTGLG.